A single sample gave rise to the 25 T cell receptor beta chains below, sequenced in a study of blood T cell repertoires in COVID-19. Libraries were prepared by immunoSEQ multiplex PCR; TCRdb keeps only in-frame clonotypes and omits some of them. The sample has 250,000 to 300,000 clones, more than 70% seen once. Sequenced material: peripheral blood. These receptors originate from a woman aged 25 to 39 with COVID-19, enrolled during active disease.

The gene calls are TRBV7-2 and TRBJ1-4, with TRBD1 matching over 11 bases. This CDR3 is built from 14 residues. Per the germline V gene, CDR1 is SGHTA and CDR2 is FQGNSA. V gave up 5 bases and J gave up 10 bases; unmatched junction bases: 6. The chain's CDR3 is CASSAGTGGRKLFF. Here the CDR3 DNA reads TGTGCCAGCAGCGCCGGGACAGGGGGTAGAAAACTGTTTTTT.

The rearrangement links TRBV3-1 (or the pseudogene TRBV3-2) to TRBJ1-5; TRBD1 aligns across 7 bases. The CDR3 covers 15 residues. Germline CDR1 reads LGHDT; CDR2 reads YNNKEL (reference sequence). With 2 bases clipped from V and 1 base from J, the junction kept 2 bases outside the gene matches. The CDR3, as DNA: TGTGCCAGCAGCCAAAGGGGGCTAAGCAATCAGCCCCAGCATTTT. It is translated as CASSQRGLSNQPQHF.

The chain is built from TRBV18 and TRBJ2-1; 7 bases line up with TRBD2. The germline CDR1 and CDR2 sequences are KGHSH and LQKENI. The junction had 6 bases not matched to a gene; V was cut back by 4 bases and J by 6 bases. The length of the CDR3 is 14 residues. The CDR3 spells CASSRTSLGNEQFF. The DNA for the CDR3 is TGTGCCAGCTCACGGACTAGTTTAGGCAATGAGCAGTTCTTC.

The chain has TRBV29-1 and TRBJ1-2; 9 bases line up with TRBD1. CDR3 length equals 13 residues. The germline CDR1 and CDR2 sequences are SQVTM and ANQGSEA. The trim removed 7 bases at V and 7 bases at J, leaving 10 bases unmatched. The CDR3 nucleotides read TGCAGCGACTATAAGACAGGGGGGGTTGGCTACACCTTC. This encodes CSDYKTGGVGYTF.

About this clone: Additional DNA sequences in this sample encode the identical CDR3. The chain recombines TRBV19 with TRBJ2-7; the match to TRBD1 covers 10 bases. Unmatched junction bases numbered 2, after V lost 5 bases and J lost 1 base. CDR1 and CDR2 (germline): LNHDA, SQIVND (reference sequence). CDR3 length equals 14 residues. The CDR3 sequence is CASSSGQGSYEQYF. In DNA form, the CDR3 reads TGTGCCAGTAGTTCGGGACAGGGGTCCTACGAGCAGTACTTC.

This chain uses TRBV19 with TRBJ1-1; a weak D match, TRBD1 (5 bases). The germline V gene encodes CDR1 LNHDA and CDR2 SQIVND (reference sequence). The CDR3 contains 14 residues. V was shortened by 3 bases and J by 1 base, with 9 bases between the two germline ends. The CDR3 reads CASSIRGGNTEAFF. The CDR3 region has the DNA TGTGCCAGTAGTATCCGCGGGGGGAACACTGAAGCTTTCTTT.

The chain has TRBV9 and TRBJ2-7; 7 bases agree with TRBD1. The V segment lost 3 bases and the J segment 4 bases; nucleotides outside the gene matches: 7. The CDR3 runs 14 residues. The germline V gene has CDR1 SGDLS and CDR2 YYNGEE. The CDR3, as DNA: TGTGCCAGCAGCGACGGGCTACAGGGGTACGAGCAGTACTTC. Translated, it gives CASSDGLQGYEQYF.

The rearrangement links TRBV29-1 to TRBJ1-1; 9 bases are shared with TRBD1. CDR3 size: 14 residues. V shed 7 bases, J shed 0 bases, and the junction held 6 bases outside the gene matches. CDR1 and CDR2 from the germline V gene are SQVTM and ANQGSEA. The CDR3 reads CSADRGGMNTEAFF. The CDR3 DNA follows: TGCAGCGCGGACAGGGGTGGAATGAACACTGAAGCTTTCTTT.

This chain links TRBV5-8 with TRBJ1-6; unclear D gene. From germline, CDR1 is SGHTS and CDR2 YDEGEE. This CDR3 is built from 17 residues. Trimming cost V 0 bases and J 0 bases, with 10 bases left between them. CDR3 DNA sequence: TGTGCCAGCAGCTTGGGAGTCGGGAGCTCCTATAATTCACCCCTCCACTTT. It is translated as CASSLGVGSSYNSPLHF.

This chain connects TRBV27 to TRBJ1-2; 7 nucleotides agree with TRBD1. CDR1 and CDR2 (germline): MNHEY, SMNVEV (reference sequence). The V gene end was trimmed by 5 bases and the J gene end by 2 bases; junction bases not matched to a gene: 14. This CDR3 is 17 amino acids long. CDR3 nucleotides: TGTGCCAGCAGTGCCTACCAGAAGAAACAGGGGAACTATGGCTACACCTTC. It is translated as CASSAYQKKQGNYGYTF.

The V call is TRBV28, the J call TRBJ2-2; 7 bases are a match to TRBD1. The ends lost 6 bases at V and 5 bases at J; junction bases unmatched: 6. Germline lookup yields CDR1 MDHEN and CDR2 SYDVKM. This CDR3 region has 14 residues. The CDR3 is CASRAGGSTGELFF. CDR3 DNA sequence: TGTGCCAGCAGGGCAGGGGGAAGTACCGGGGAGCTGTTTTTT. The variable domain in full, completed from reference TRBV28 and TRBJ2-2, reads DVKVTQSSRYLVKRTGEKVFLECVQDMDHENMFWYRQDPGLGLRLIYFSYDVKMKEKGDIPEGYSVSREKKERFSLILESASTNQTSMYLCASRAGGSTGELFFGEGSRLTVL.

The chain carries TRBV7-9 and TRBJ2-7; TRBD1 matches at 8 bases. The trim removed 11 bases at V and 3 bases at J, leaving 6 bases unmatched. The CDR3 spans 12 residues. Per the germline V gene, CDR1 is SEHNR and CDR2 is FQNEAQ (reference sequence). The CDR3 region has the DNA TGTGCCGGCCAAACAGGGGGCTACGAGCAGTACTTC. Its protein is CAGQTGGYEQYF.

Turning to this clone: Other DNA variants within this sample encode the same CDR3. The chain is built from TRBV18 and TRBJ1-4; 7 nucleotides line up with TRBD1. The CDR3 consists of 14 residues. Germline CDR1 and CDR2: KGHSH and LQKENI. The junction had 4 bases not matched to a gene; V was cut back by 1 base and J by 8 bases. In DNA, the CDR3 is TGTGCCAGCTCACCACAGGGGGCTGGAGAAAAACTGTTTTTT. It encodes CASSPQGAGEKLFF.

V gene TRBV24-1 combines with J gene TRBJ1-2; maybe TRBD1 (5 bases). Trimming removed 12 bases from V and 4 bases from J, with 17 bases in between. Germline V gene lookup returns CDR1 KGHDR and CDR2 SFDVKD. The CDR3 sequence is 13 residues long. This CDR3 reads CASAKTASYGYTF. CDR3 bases: TGTGCCTCAGCTAAGACAGCCAGCTATGGCTACACCTTC.

This rearrangement joins TRBV10-3 to TRBJ2-5, with TRBD1 as a possible D gene (5 bases). Germline V lookup: CDR1 ENHRY, CDR2 SYGVKD. V lost 4 bases to trimming and J lost 2 bases, with 8 bases between them. This CDR3 is built from 13 residues. The CDR3 DNA follows: TGTGCCATCAGTGCGACAGAGCAAGAGACCCAGTACTTC. Translating it yields CAISATEQETQYF.

The V call is TRBV20-1, the J call TRBJ2-1; 9 nucleotides line up with TRBD2. Germline V gives CDR1 DFQATT, CDR2 SNEGSKA (reference sequence). V gave up 3 bases and J gave up 4 bases; unmatched junction bases: 10. The CDR3 length is 16 residues. CDR3 nucleotide sequence: TGCAGTGCTAGTTCCGCCGGGACTAGCTCTTACAATGAGCAGTTCTTC. It encodes CSASSAGTSSYNEQFF.

V gene TRBV6-6 combines with J gene TRBJ1-5; D is perhaps TRBD1 (5 bases). V was cut by 0 bases and J by 3 bases, with 12 bases left in between. The length of the CDR3 is 16 residues. CDR1 and CDR2 from the germline V gene are MNHNY and SVGAGI (reference sequence). The DNA of the CDR3 is TGTGCCAGCAGTTACTCGATGGGGGACTTCAATCAGCCCCAGCATTTT. This codes for CASSYSMGDFNQPQHF.

The chain joins TRBV13 to TRBJ2-6; no clear D gene. The V gene lost 5 bases and the J gene lost 0 bases, with 8 bases spanning the gap. CDR1 is PRHDT and CDR2 is FYEKMQ in the germline V gene (reference sequence). This CDR3 has 15 residues. The CDR3 here is CASSLQISGANVLTF. CDR3 DNA sequence: TGTGCCAGCAGCCTACAGATCTCTGGGGCCAACGTCCTGACTTTC. Looking up the rest from reference TRBV13 and TRBJ2-6 gives the full variable domain: AAGVIQSPRHLIKEKRETATLKCYPIPRHDTVYWYQQGPGQDPQFLISFYEKMQSDKGSIPDRFSAQQFSDYHSELNMSSLELGDSALYFCASSLQISGANVLTFGAGSRLTVL.

The chain is built from TRBV28 and TRBJ2-3; tentatively, D is TRBD1 (6 bases). V lost 6 bases to trimming and J lost 5 bases, with 9 bases between them. Germline V gene data show CDR1 as MDHEN and CDR2 as SYDVKM. CDR3 length equals 12 residues. CDR3 DNA: TGTGCCAGCAGCCCACAGGGAGATACGCAGTATTTT. The encoded protein is CASSPQGDTQYF. The full variable domain, completed using reference TRBV28 and TRBJ2-3, is DVKVTQSSRYLVKRTGEKVFLECVQDMDHENMFWYRQDPGLGLRLIYFSYDVKMKEKGDIPEGYSVSREKKERFSLILESASTNQTSMYLCASSPQGDTQYFGPGTRLTVL.

This clone occurred once. J is TRBJ1-2 and V is TRBV7-2; D is perhaps TRBD1 (6 bases). V gave up 5 bases and J gave up 4 bases, with 20 bases separating them. The germline V gene has CDR1 SGHTA and CDR2 FQGNSA. The CDR3 covers 16 residues. The CDR3 DNA sequence: TGTGCCAGCAGCGTTGGCGGAGACCAAGGGGGCTATGGCTACACCTTC. The encoded protein is CASSVGGDQGGYGYTF.

This chain connects TRBV9 to TRBJ1-1; D might be TRBD1 (6 bases). V was clipped by 3 bases and J by 0 bases, with 12 bases between them. The CDR3 runs to 15 residues. CDR1 is SGDLS and CDR2 is YYNGEE in the germline V gene. The CDR3 DNA follows: TGTGCCAGCAGCGCGCTACAGGGCGTGAACACTGAAGCTTTCTTT. Amino acids: CASSALQGVNTEAFF.

The rearrangement links TRBV7-2 to TRBJ2-1; 7 bases match TRBD2. With V trimmed by 6 bases and J by 9 bases, 11 bases remained unmatched. The V gene's germline CDR1 is SGHTA and CDR2 FQGNSA. This CDR3 is 14 amino acids long. CDR3 amino acids: CASSLPGGGVEQFF. The CDR3 bases are TGTGCCAGCAGTTTGCCGGGGGGTGGAGTTGAGCAGTTCTTC.

Worth noting for this clone: This CDR3 is also generated by other DNA sequences in the sample. The chain couples TRBV10-1 to TRBJ2-5; 10 nucleotides match TRBD2. V dropped 2 bases and J dropped 0; count of bases not matched to a gene: 0. Germline V gives CDR1 WNHNN, CDR2 SYGVQD (reference sequence). CDR3 size: 15 residues. The DNA of the CDR3 is TGCGCCAGCAGTGAGACTAGCGGGGACCAAGAGACCCAGTACTTC. Translated: CASSETSGDQETQYF.

The chain links TRBV3-1 (or the pseudogene TRBV3-2) to TRBJ2-7; the match to TRBD2 covers 9 bases. The V segment lost 1 base and the J segment 3 bases; nucleotides outside the gene matches: 7. This CDR3 region has 16 residues. Germline V gene sequence: CDR1 LGHDT, CDR2 YNNKEL (reference sequence). CDR3 nucleotides: TGTGCCAGCAGCCAAGTCCGGCCTAGCGGGATCTACGAGCAGTACTTC. It specifies CASSQVRPSGIYEQYF.

CDR3 nucleotide sequence: TGTGCCAGCAGCCGAAAGACAAACCCCGCAACTAATGAAAAACTGTTTTTT. Residues: CASSRKTNPATNEKLFF. V gene TRBV3-1 (or the pseudogene TRBV3-2) combines with J gene TRBJ1-4; D is uncertain. The CDR3 is 17 amino acids. Germline values: CDR1 LGHDT, CDR2 YNNKEL (reference sequence). Trimming left V 4 bases short and J 0 bases short, with 15 bases between.